Listed below are T cell receptor beta chains from one sample, sequenced in a study of T-cell reconstitution after alpha-beta-depleted transplantation in children. TCRdb reprocessed the PCR reads with MiXCR, giving one entry per CDR3 protein. The sample lists some 350,000 distinct CDR3 sequences; 15% to 20% were seen once. The sample in question was PBMCs, mostly from graft donor cells, obtained 360 days after TCRalphabeta/CD19-depleted stem cell transplant. These receptors all stem from a male patient aged 2-15 years who had a stem cell transplant for acute lymphoblastic leukemia, so the T cells may come from the graft donor. CDR3s include the opening cysteine and the closing phenylalanine or tryptophan. The D gene is left open where the match is weak. Size is stated for part of the rows, as once, few or many counts, or as a class when the clone is expanded.

D	size	J	V	CDR3	DNA
TRBD2	many	TRBJ2-2	TRBV6-2/TRBV6-3	CASISSGRNTGELFF	TGTGCCAGCATATCTAGCGGGAGGAACACCGGGGAGCTGTTTTTT
NA	few	TRBJ2-1	TRBV4-2	CASSLEYHEQFF	TGTGCCAGCAGCCTCGAATATCATGAGCAGTTCTTC
TRBD1	many	TRBJ1-5	TRBV28	CASSSGQGHQPQHF	TGTGCCAGCAGTTCGGGACAGGGCCATCAGCCCCAGCATTTT
NA	few	TRBJ1-1	TRBV20-1	CSAATARNTEAFF	TGCAGTGCAGCGACAGCCCGGAACACTGAAGCTTTCTTT
NA	NA	TRBJ2-4	TRBV18	CASSPQASWGNIQYF	TGTGCCAGCTCACCACAAGCCAGCTGGGGAAACATTCAGTACTTC
TRBD2	few	TRBJ2-7	TRBV27	CASSLSNPAGGYEQYF	TGTGCCAGCAGTTTATCGAACCCAGCGGGAGGCTACGAGCAGTACTTC
TRBD1	NA	TRBJ1-4	TRBV5-1	CASSNDRAPIGKLFF	TGCGCCAGCAGCAACGACAGGGCGCCTATTGGAAAACTGTTTTTT
TRBD2	NA	TRBJ2-1	TRBV10-3	CAIWRGREGNEQFF	TGTGCCATCTGGCGGGGACGGGAGGGGAATGAGCAGTTCTTC
NA	NA	TRBJ1-5	TRBV28	CASVSFSNQPQHF	TGTGCCAGCGTCAGTTTTAGCAATCAGCCCCAGCATTTT
NA	many	TRBJ1-6	TRBV7-9	CASSLSTSPLHF	TGTGCCAGCAGCTTATCGACTTCACCCCTCCACTTT
NA	few	TRBJ1-1	TRBV20-1	CSARGWGRTEAFF	TGCAGTGCTAGAGGCTGGGGGCGTACTGAAGCTTTCTTT
TRBD2	few	TRBJ2-3	TRBV11-2	CASSPQGLAGVDTQYF	TGTGCCAGCAGCCCCCAGGGACTAGCGGGAGTAGATACGCAGTATTTT
TRBD1	NA	TRBJ1-6	TRBV3-1	CASSQAGQGNSPLHF	TGTGCCAGCAGCCAGGCCGGACAGGGCAATTCACCCCTCCACTTT
NA	few	TRBJ2-5	TRBV12-3/TRBV12-4	CASSLVGRQGETQYF	TGTGCCAGCAGTTTAGTGGGTAGGCAGGGAGAGACCCAGTACTTC
NA	few	TRBJ2-2	TRBV7-2	CASSLGRFTGELFF	TGTGCCAGCAGCTTAGGACGTTTCACCGGGGAGCTGTTTTTT
NA	NA	TRBJ1-1	TRBV6-1	CASSEYKGNTEAFF	TGTGCCAGCAGTGAATACAAGGGGAACACTGAAGCTTTCTTT
NA	many	TRBJ2-3	TRBV4-3	CASSQDGASTDTQYF	TGCGCCAGCAGCCAAGATGGGGCCAGCACAGATACGCAGTATTTT
TRBD2	NA	TRBJ2-1	TRBV28	CASSSSGSANNEQFF	TGTGCCAGCAGTTCCAGCGGGAGCGCGAACAATGAGCAGTTCTTC
NA	few	TRBJ1-2	TRBV29-1	CSVGPSGGGYTF	TGCAGCGTTGGGCCCTCCGGCGGTGGCTACACCTTC
NA	few	TRBJ1-5	TRBV5-5	CASSFSRGNQPQHF	TGTGCCAGCAGCTTTTCGCGGGGTAATCAGCCCCAGCATTTT
NA	NA	TRBJ2-7	TRBV20-1	CSASITGLTYEQYF	TGCAGTGCTAGCATTACGGGCTTGACCTACGAGCAGTACTTC
TRBD2	NA	TRBJ2-1	TRBV4-2	CASSQEGGLAGAGGPNNEQFF	TGTGCCAGCAGCCAAGAAGGGGGACTAGCCGGGGCTGGGGGTCCGAATAATGAGCAGTTCTTC
NA	few	TRBJ2-7	TRBV19	CASSIAETYEQYF	TGTGCCAGTAGTATAGCGGAAACCTACGAGCAGTACTTC
NA	many	TRBJ1-5	TRBV5-6	CASSTFRGPYQPQHF	TGTGCCAGCAGCACATTTCGCGGCCCCTATCAGCCCCAGCATTTT
NA	few	TRBJ1-5	TRBV7-9	CASSSGASRWPQHF	TGTGCCAGCAGCTCGGGGGCGTCTCGCTGGCCCCAGCATTTT
TRBD2	many	TRBJ2-1	TRBV20-1	CSAREAGAHEQFF	TGCAGTGCTAGAGAGGCGGGAGCCCATGAGCAGTTCTTC
NA	many	TRBJ1-5	TRBV20-1	CSASEVLNQPQHF	TGCAGTGCTAGTGAGGTACTTAATCAGCCCCAGCATTTT
TRBD1	NA	TRBJ2-1	TRBV5-1	CASRPGQWNEQFF	TGCGCCAGCAGACCGGGACAGTGGAATGAGCAGTTCTTC
TRBD1	NA	TRBJ2-1	TRBV4-1	CASSRTGAFPYNEQFF	TGCGCCAGCAGCCGAACAGGGGCTTTTCCTTACAATGAGCAGTTCTTC
NA	NA	TRBJ2-1	TRBV6-2/TRBV6-3	CASSYFVNNEQFF	TGTGCCAGCAGTTACTTTGTAAACAATGAGCAGTTCTTC
NA	few	TRBJ2-3	TRBV14	CASSRRGLASSTDTQYF	TGTGCCAGCAGCCGCCGGGGGCTGGCCTCTAGCACAGATACGCAGTATTTT
TRBD2	NA	TRBJ2-3	TRBV3-1	CASSQVAGVLADTQYF	TGTGCCAGCAGCCAAGTGGCGGGAGTTTTAGCAGATACGCAGTATTTT
TRBD1	few	TRBJ1-1	TRBV18	CASSPRRTGTQEAFF	TGTGCCAGCTCACCACGGCGGACAGGAACACAGGAAGCTTTCTTT
NA	NA	TRBJ1-3	TRBV9	CASSEGSFSGNTIYF	TGTGCCAGCAGCGAGGGCTCCTTCTCTGGAAACACCATATATTTT
NA	NA	TRBJ2-1	TRBV7-9	CASPDSLFSSYNEQFF	TGTGCCAGCCCTGACAGCCTATTTAGCTCCTACAATGAGCAGTTCTTC
TRBD1	NA	TRBJ1-2	TRBV29-1	CSARVQGQTNYGYTF	TGCAGCGCCCGAGTTCAGGGACAGACGAACTATGGCTACACCTTC
TRBD2	NA	TRBJ2-1	TRBV5-1	CASSPGPVFAGGAEQFF	TGCGCCAGCAGCCCGGGCCCGGTTTTTGCGGGAGGAGCTGAGCAGTTCTTC
TRBD1	NA	TRBJ2-5	TRBV4-1	CASSPLTGEETQYF	TGCGCCAGCAGCCCACTCACAGGGGAAGAGACCCAGTACTTC
TRBD1	few	TRBJ2-7	TRBV27	CASSSNPLRTGTYEQYF	TGTGCCAGCAGTTCCAATCCCCTTCGGACAGGAACCTACGAGCAGTACTTC
TRBD2	few	TRBJ2-4	TRBV5-1	CASSFPRTSGSPLAKNIQYF	TGCGCCAGCAGCTTCCCCCGCACTAGCGGGAGCCCTCTTGCCAAAAACATTCAGTACTTC
TRBD2	NA	TRBJ2-7	TRBV2	CASLYFSGRSYEQYF	TGTGCCAGCCTCTACTTTAGCGGGCGCTCCTACGAGCAGTACTTC
NA	NA	TRBJ1-2	TRBV19	CASNLIDRTYGYTF	TGTGCCAGTAATCTCATCGACAGGACCTATGGCTACACCTTC
NA	many	TRBJ2-7	TRBV12-3/TRBV12-4	CASSLGRTDEQYF	TGTGCCAGCAGCCTCGGAAGGACCGACGAGCAGTACTTC
NA	few	TRBJ2-1	TRBV18	CASSPRARGSYNEQFF	TGTGCCAGCTCACCAAGGGCGCGCGGCTCCTACAATGAGCAGTTCTTC
NA	NA	TRBJ2-1	TRBV21-1	CASSKVGTGGEQFF	TGTGCCAGCAGCAAAGTCGGGACAGGGGGAGAGCAGTTCTTC
NA	NA	TRBJ1-1	TRBV6-5	CASSHGGGILIMNTEAFF	TGTGCCAGCAGTCACGGTGGGGGGATTTTAATCATGAACACTGAAGCTTTCTTT